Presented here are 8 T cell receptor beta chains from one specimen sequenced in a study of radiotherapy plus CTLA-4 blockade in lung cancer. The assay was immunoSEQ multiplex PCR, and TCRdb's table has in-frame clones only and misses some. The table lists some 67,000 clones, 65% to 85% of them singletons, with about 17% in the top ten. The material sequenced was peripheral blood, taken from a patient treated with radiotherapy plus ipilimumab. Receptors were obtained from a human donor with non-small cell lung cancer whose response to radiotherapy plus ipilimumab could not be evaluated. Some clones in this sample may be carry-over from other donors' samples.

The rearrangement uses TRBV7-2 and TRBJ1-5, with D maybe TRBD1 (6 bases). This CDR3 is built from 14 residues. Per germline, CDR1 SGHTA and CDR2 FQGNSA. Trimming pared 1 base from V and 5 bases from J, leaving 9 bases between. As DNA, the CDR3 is TGTGCCAGCAGCTTAGGGACAGCCTATCAGCCCCAGCATTTT. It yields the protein CASSLGTAYQPQHF. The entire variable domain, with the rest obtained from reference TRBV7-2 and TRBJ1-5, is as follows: GAGVSQSPSNKVTEKGKDVELRCDPISGHTALYWYRQSLGQGLEFLIYFQGNSAPDKSGLPSDRFSAERTGGSVSTLTIQRTQQEDSAVYLCASSLGTAYQPQHFGDGTRLSIL.

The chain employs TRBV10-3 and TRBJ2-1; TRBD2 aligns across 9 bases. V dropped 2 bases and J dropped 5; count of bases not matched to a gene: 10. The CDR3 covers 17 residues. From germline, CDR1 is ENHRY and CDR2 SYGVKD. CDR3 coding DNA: TGTGCCATCAGTGAGCCATCCCGGGCTAGCGGGAACAATGAGCAGTTCTTC. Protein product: CAISEPSRASGNNEQFF.

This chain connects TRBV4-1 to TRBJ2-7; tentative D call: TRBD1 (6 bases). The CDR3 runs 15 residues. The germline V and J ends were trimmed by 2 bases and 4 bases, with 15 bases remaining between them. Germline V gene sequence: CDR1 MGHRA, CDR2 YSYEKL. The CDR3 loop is CASSQPTTGSYEQYF. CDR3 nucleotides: TGCGCCAGCAGCCAACCTACGACAGGTAGTTACGAGCAGTACTTC.

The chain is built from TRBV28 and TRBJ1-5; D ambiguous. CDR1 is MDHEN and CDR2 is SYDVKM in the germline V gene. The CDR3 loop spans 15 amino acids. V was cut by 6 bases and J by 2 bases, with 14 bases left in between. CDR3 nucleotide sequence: TGTGCCAGCAGCCCCCAAATCCCGGGCAATCAGCCCCAGCATTTT. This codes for CASSPQIPGNQPQHF. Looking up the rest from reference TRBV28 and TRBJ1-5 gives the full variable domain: DVKVTQSSRYLVKRTGEKVFLECVQDMDHENMFWYRQDPGLGLRLIYFSYDVKMKEKGDIPEGYSVSREKKERFSLILESASTNQTSMYLCASSPQIPGNQPQHFGDGTRLSIL.

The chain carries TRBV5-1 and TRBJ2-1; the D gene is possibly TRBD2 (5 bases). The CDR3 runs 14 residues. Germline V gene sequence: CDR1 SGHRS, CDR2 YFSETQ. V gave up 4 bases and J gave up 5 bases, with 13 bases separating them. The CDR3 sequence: CASSPPTINNEQFF. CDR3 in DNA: TGCGCCAGCAGCCCCCCGACTATTAACAATGAGCAGTTCTTC.

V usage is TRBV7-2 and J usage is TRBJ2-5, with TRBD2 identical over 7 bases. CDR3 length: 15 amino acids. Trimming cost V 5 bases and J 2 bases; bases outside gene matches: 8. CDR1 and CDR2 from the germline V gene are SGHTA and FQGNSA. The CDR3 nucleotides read TGTGCCAGCAGCGTGGGCTACGGGGGGCAAGAGACCCAGTACTTC. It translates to CASSVGYGGQETQYF.

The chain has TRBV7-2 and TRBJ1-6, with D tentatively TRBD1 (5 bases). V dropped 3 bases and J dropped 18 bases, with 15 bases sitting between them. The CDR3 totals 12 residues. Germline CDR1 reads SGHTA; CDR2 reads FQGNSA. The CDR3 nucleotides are TGTGCCAGCAGCTTCACGCGGGGGGGTACCCACTTT. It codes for CASSFTRGGTHF.

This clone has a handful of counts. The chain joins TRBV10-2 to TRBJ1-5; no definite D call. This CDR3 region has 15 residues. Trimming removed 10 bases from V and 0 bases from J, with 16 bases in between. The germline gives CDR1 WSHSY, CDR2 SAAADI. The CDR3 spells CATSNPQNSNQPQHF. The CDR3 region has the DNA TGCGCCACCAGCAATCCGCAGAATAGCAATCAGCCCCAGCATTTT.